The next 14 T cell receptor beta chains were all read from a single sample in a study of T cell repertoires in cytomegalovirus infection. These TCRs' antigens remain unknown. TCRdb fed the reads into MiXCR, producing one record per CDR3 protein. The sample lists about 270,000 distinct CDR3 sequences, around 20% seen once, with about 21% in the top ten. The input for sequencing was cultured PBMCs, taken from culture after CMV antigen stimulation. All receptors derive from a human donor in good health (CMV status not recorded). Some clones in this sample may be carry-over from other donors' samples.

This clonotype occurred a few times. The CDR3 DNA reads TGTGCCACCTCCCCCAGAGGAAGCGTTACAGATACGCAGTATTTT. Amino acid sequence: CATSPRGSVTDTQYF. V usage is TRBV19 and J usage is TRBJ2-3; D is undetermined. Trimming stripped 10 bases from V and 3 bases from J, with 20 bases between. The CDR3 length is 15 residues. Germline CDR1 reads LNHDA; CDR2 reads SQIVND (reference sequence).

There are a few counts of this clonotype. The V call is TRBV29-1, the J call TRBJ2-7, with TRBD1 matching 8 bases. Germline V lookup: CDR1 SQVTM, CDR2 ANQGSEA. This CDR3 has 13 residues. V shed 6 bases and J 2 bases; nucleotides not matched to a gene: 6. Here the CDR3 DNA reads TGCAGCGTGCTCGGACAGGGCGCCTACGAGCAGTACTTC. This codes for CSVLGQGAYEQYF.

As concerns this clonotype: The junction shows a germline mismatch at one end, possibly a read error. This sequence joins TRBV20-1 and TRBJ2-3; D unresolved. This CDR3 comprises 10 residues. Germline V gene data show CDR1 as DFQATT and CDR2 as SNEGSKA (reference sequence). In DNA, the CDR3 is TGCAGTGCTCGCACTGATACGCAGTATTTT. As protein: CSARTDTQYF.

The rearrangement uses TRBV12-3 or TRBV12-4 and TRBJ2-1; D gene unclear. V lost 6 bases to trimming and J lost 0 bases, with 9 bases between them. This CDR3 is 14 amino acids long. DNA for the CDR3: TGTGCCAGCAGGCGCGAAGGCTCCTACAATGAGCAGTTCTTC. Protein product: CASRREGSYNEQFF.

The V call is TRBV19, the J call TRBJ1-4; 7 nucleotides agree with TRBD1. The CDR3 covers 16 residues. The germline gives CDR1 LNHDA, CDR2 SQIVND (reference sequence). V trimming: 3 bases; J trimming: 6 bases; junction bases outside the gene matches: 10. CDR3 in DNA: TGTGCCAGTAGTATGCGCCAGGGGGAGAAAGATGAAAAACTGTTTTTT. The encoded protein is CASSMRQGEKDEKLFF. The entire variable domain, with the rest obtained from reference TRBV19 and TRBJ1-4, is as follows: DGGITQSPKYLFRKEGQNVTLSCEQNLNHDAMYWYRQDPGQGLRLIYYSQIVNDFQKGDIAEGYSVSREKKESFPLTVTSAQKNPTAFYLCASSMRQGEKDEKLFFGSGTQLSVL.

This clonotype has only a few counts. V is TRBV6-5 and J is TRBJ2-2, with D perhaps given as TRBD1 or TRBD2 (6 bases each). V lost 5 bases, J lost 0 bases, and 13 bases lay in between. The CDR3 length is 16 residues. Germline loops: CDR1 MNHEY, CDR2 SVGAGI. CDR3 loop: CASSPIRGPNTGELFF. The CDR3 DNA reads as TGTGCCAGCAGTCCCATACGGGGGCCGAACACCGGGGAGCTGTTTTTT.

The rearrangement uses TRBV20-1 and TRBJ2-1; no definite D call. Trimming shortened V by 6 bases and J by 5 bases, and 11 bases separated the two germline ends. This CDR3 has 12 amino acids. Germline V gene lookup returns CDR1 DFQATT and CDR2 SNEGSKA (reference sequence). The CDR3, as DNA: TGCAGTGCGGTCAACCCGAACAATGAGCAGTTCTTC. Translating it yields CSAVNPNNEQFF.

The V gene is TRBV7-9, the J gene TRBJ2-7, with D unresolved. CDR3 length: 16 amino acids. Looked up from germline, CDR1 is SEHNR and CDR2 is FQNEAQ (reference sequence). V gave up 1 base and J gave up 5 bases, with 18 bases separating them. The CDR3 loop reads CASSLVGFSVVDEQYV. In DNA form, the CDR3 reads TGTGCCAGCAGCTTAGTGGGTTTCAGTGTCGTTGACGAGCAGTACGTC.

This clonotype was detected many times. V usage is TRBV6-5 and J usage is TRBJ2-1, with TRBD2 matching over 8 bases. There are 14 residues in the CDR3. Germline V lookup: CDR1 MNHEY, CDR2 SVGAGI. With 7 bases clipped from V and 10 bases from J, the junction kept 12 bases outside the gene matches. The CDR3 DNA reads TGTGCCAGCATGGAGCTAGGGCGCGGGGGGGAGCAGTTCTTC. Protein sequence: CASMELGRGGEQFF.

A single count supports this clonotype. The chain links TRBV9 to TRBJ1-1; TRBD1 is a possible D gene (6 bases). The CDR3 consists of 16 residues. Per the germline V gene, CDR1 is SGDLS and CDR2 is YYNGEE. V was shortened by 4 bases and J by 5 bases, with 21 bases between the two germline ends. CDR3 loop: CASSPDGGARRTEAFF. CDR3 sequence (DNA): TGTGCCAGCAGCCCGGATGGGGGGGCGCGGAGGACTGAAGCTTTCTTT.

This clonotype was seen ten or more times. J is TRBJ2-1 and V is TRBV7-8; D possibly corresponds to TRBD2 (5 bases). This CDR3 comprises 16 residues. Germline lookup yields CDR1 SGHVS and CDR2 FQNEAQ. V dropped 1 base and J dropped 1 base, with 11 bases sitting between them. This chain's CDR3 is CASSLDARASYNEQFF. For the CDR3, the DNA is TGTGCCAGCAGCTTAGATGCGCGGGCGTCCTACAATGAGCAGTTCTTC. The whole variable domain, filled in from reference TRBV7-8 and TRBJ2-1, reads GAGVSQSPRYKVAKRGQDVALRCDPISGHVSLFWYQQALGQGPEFLTYFQNEAQLDKSGLPSDRFFAERPEGSVSTLKIQRTQQEDSAVYLCASSLDARASYNEQFFGPGTRLTVL.

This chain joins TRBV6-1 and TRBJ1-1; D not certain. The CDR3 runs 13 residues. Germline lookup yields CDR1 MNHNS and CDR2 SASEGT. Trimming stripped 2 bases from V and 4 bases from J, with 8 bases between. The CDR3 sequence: CASSEQRSTEAFF. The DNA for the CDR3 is TGTGCCAGCAGTGAACAAAGGAGCACTGAAGCTTTCTTT.

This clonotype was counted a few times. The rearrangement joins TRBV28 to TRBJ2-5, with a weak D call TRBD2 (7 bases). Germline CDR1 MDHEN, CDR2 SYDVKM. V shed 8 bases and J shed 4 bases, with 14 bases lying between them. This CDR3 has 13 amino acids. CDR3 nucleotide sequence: TGTGCCAGCGGGGGGGCTCAAGGAGAGACCCAGTACTTC. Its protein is CASGGAQGETQYF.

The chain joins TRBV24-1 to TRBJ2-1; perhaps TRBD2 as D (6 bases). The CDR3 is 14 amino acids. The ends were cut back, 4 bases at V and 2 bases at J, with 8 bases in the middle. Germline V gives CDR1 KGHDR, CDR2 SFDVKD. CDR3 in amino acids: CATSDPGAYNEQFF. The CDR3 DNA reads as TGTGCCACCAGTGACCCGGGAGCCTACAATGAGCAGTTCTTC.